This T cell receptor (beta chain) was found in a study of PD-1 blockade in mismatch repair-deficient tumors. The CDR3 runs to 15 residues. Germline V gene data show CDR1 as MDHEN and CDR2 as SYDVKM. V lost 2 bases, J lost 6 bases, and 14 bases lay in between. All patients were mismatch repair deficient, assessed by either PCR or immunohistochemistry. TCRdb keeps only in-frame clones here, not all; method: immunoSEQ multiplex PCR. Seen here are some 130,000 clones, around nine tenths observed once, and the top ten hold roughly 12%. The V gene is TRBV28, the J gene TRBJ2-1, with unresolved D. Sequencing used peripheral blood, obtained roughly 70 weeks after starting pembrolizumab. The sequence was collected from an adult with mismatch repair-deficient cancer. The CDR3, as DNA: TGTGCCAGCAGTTTAGGTCGAGATGACCTCAATGAGCAGTTCTTC. It encodes CASSLGRDDLNEQFF.